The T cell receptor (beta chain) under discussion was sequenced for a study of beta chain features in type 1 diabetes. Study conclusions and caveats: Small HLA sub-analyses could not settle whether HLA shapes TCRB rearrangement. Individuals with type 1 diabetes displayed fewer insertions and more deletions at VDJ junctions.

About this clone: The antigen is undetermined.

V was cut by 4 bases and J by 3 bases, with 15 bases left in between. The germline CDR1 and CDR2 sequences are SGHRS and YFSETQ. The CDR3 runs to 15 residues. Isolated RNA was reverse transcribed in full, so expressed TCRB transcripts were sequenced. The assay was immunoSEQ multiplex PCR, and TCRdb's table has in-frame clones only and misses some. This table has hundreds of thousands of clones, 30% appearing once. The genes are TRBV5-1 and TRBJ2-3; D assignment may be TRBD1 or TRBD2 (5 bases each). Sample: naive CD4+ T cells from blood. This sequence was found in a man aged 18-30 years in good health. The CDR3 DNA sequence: TGCGCCAGCAGCCCGAGGGCAGGGCCGACAGATACGCAGTATTTT. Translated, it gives CASSPRAGPTDTQYF.